The 19 T cell receptor beta chains below all came from one sample that was sequenced in a study of CD8 T cell repertoires and HIV-1 epitope variants. Assay used: immunoSEQ multiplex PCR; TCRdb lists only in-frame clones, some missing. The table has roughly 100,000 clones, roughly 80% seen once. Sequencing input: uncultured baseline CD8+ T cells from peripheral blood mononuclear cells (PBMCs). All receptors derive from a male donor with HIV.

This clone came up a few times. DNA for the CDR3: TGTGCCAGCAGCGAGTCGTCCTTCGGGGCCGAAAAACTGTTTTTT. It is translated as CASSESSFGAEKLFF. The chain has TRBV9 and TRBJ1-4; D is perhaps TRBD1 (5 bases). Trimming took 3 bases from V and 8 from J, leaving 17 bases between them. This CDR3 has 15 residues. Germline assignment: CDR1 SGDLS and CDR2 YYNGEE.

The chain links TRBV5-1 to TRBJ1-6, with D tentatively TRBD1 (6 bases). The CDR3 runs 17 residues. Germline CDR1 reads SGHRS; CDR2 reads YFSETQ. The V gene lost 5 bases and the J gene lost 0 bases, with 15 bases spanning the gap. The CDR3 DNA reads as TGCGCCAGCAGGACAGGAGGAATTAGCTCCTATAATTCACCCCTCCACTTT. The encoded protein is CASRTGGISSYNSPLHF.

The V gene is TRBV4-1, the J gene TRBJ2-7; no clear D gene. The germline V gene encodes CDR1 MGHRA and CDR2 YSYEKL. Trimming pared 0 bases from V and 5 bases from J, leaving 8 bases between. CDR3 length: 13 amino acids. CDR3 sequence reads: CASSQDQLDEQYF. CDR3 in DNA: TGCGCCAGCAGCCAAGATCAGTTAGACGAGCAGTACTTC.

On this clone: The sample carries other DNA sequences with the same CDR3. This chain links TRBV18 with TRBJ1-1, with TRBD1 matching over 8 bases. The germline gives CDR1 KGHSH, CDR2 LQKENI. This CDR3 contains 14 residues. The trim removed 5 bases at V and 5 bases at J, leaving 7 bases unmatched. The CDR3 reads CASSIDRGGTEAFF. CDR3 in DNA: TGTGCCAGCTCAATTGACAGGGGAGGAACTGAAGCTTTCTTT. The variable domain in full, completed from reference TRBV18 and TRBJ1-1, reads NAGVMQNPRHLVRRRGQEARLRCSPMKGHSHVYWYRQLPEEGLKFMVYLQKENIIDESGMPKERFSAEFPKEGPSILRIQQVVRGDSAAYFCASSIDRGGTEAFFGQGTRLTVV.

V and J are TRBV4-3 and TRBJ2-1; the match to TRBD1 covers 8 bases. The CDR3 contains 16 residues. J gave up 9 bases and V 0 bases, and 10 bases lay outside the gene matches. Germline V gene data show CDR1 as LGHNA and CDR2 as YSLEER. CDR3 protein: CASSQDRQGALGEQFF. For the CDR3, the DNA is TGCGCCAGCAGCCAAGATCGGCAGGGGGCTCTCGGTGAGCAGTTCTTC.

The chain has TRBV7-8 and TRBJ2-3, with D perhaps being TRBD1 or TRBD2 (5 bases each). Trimming cost V 1 base and J 6 bases, with 17 bases left between them. The CDR3 totals 16 residues. Germline CDR1 SGHVS, CDR2 FQNEAQ. CDR3 loop: CASSLETGRGPDTQYF. The CDR3 DNA reads TGTGCCAGCAGCTTAGAAACGGGACGGGGTCCCGATACGCAGTATTTT.

Details on this clone: The CDR3 carries no conserved terminal phenylalanine or tryptophan, so it likely arises from a read error. The chain combines TRBV6-1 with TRBJ1-6; D remains unclear. Germline assignment: CDR1 MNHNS and CDR2 SASEGT. The V end lost 4 bases, the J end lost 10 bases, and 17 bases lay between the germline ends. CDR3 size: 15 residues. DNA for the CDR3: TGTGCCAGCAGTGTTGCTCATGCGGAATCATCACCCCTCCACGTT. Encoded protein: CASSVAHAESSPLHV.

The gene calls are TRBV29-1 and TRBJ2-1, with 7 bases that match TRBD2. The ends lost 0 bases at V and 14 bases at J; junction bases unmatched: 13. The CDR3 runs 14 residues. The germline V gene encodes CDR1 SQVTM and CDR2 ANQGSEA. The CDR3 protein is CSVEDRRAGAIEFF. The CDR3 DNA reads as TGCAGCGTTGAAGATCGAAGGGCGGGAGCGATTGAGTTCTTC.

The V call is TRBV7-3, the J call TRBJ2-5, with D possibly TRBD2 on 5 matching bases. This CDR3 contains 13 residues. Germline assignment: CDR1 SGHTA and CDR2 FQGTGA. V lost 3 bases, J lost 4 bases, and 9 bases lay in between. For the CDR3, the DNA is TGTGCCAGCAGCTTTAGTGCGGGAGAGACCCAGTACTTC. It specifies CASSFSAGETQYF.

This chain uses TRBV21-1 with TRBJ2-4; the table assigns TRBD1, which was not confirmed against the DNA. TRBV21-1 represents a pseudogene. The CDR3 length is 17 residues. Here the CDR3 reads CASSIRWGPIAKNIQYF. Here the CDR3 DNA reads TGTGCCAGCAGCATTCGGTGGGGGCCGATAGCCAAAAACATTCAGTACTTC.

J is TRBJ2-3 and V is TRBV7-2, with TRBD2 matching over 10 bases. The CDR3 is made up of 14 amino acids. Trimming removed 8 bases from V and 6 bases from J; junction bases left unmatched: 8. Germline CDR1 and CDR2: SGHTA and FQGNSA. The CDR3 loop reads CASGAGGPYDTQYF. The CDR3 DNA follows: TGTGCCAGCGGAGCGGGAGGGCCTTATGATACGCAGTATTTT. The complete variable domain, with remaining parts taken from reference TRBV7-2 and TRBJ2-3, reads GAGVSQSPSNKVTEKGKDVELRCDPISGHTALYWYRQSLGQGLEFLIYFQGNSAPDKSGLPSDRFSAERTGGSVSTLTIQRTQQEDSAVYLCASGAGGPYDTQYFGPGTRLTVL.

This chain connects TRBV30 to TRBJ1-1; D is possibly TRBD1 (5 bases). V dropped 0 bases and J dropped 3 bases, with 14 bases sitting between them. Germline loops: CDR1 GTSNPN, CDR2 SVGIG (reference sequence). The CDR3 contains 15 residues. The CDR3 sequence is CAWSVWGGSHTEAFF. As DNA, the CDR3 is TGTGCCTGGAGTGTTTGGGGGGGGAGTCACACTGAAGCTTTCTTT.

The gene calls are TRBV5-1 and TRBJ1-2; D is unclear. Germline V CDR1 and CDR2: SGHRS, YFSETQ. The CDR3 sequence is 12 residues long. Trimming took off 4 bases at V and 6 bases at J, with 10 bases between the two ends. CDR3 residues: CASSQEGDGYTF. The CDR3 DNA follows: TGCGCCAGCAGCCAGGAGGGAGATGGCTACACCTTC.

J is TRBJ1-3 and V is TRBV4-2; D is ambiguous. Trimming shortened V by 0 bases and J by 4 bases, and 7 bases separated the two germline ends. Germline CDR1 is LGHNA and CDR2 is YNFKEQ. This CDR3 has 14 residues. For the CDR3, the DNA is TGTGCCAGCAGCCAAGATGGACCAGGAAACACCATATATTTT. Translation: CASSQDGPGNTIYF.

CDR3 sequence: CASSPKQGANEKLFF. The CDR3 DNA sequence: TGTGCCTCCTCTCCCAAACAGGGTGCTAATGAAAAACTGTTTTTT. J is TRBJ1-4 and V is TRBV30, with a possible D match to TRBD1 (6 bases). Germline assignment: CDR1 GTSNPN and CDR2 SVGIG (reference sequence). The V gene lost 7 bases and the J gene lost 3 bases, with 18 bases spanning the gap. The CDR3 has 15 amino acids.

V and J are TRBV27 and TRBJ1-2; tentative D call: TRBD1 (5 bases). From germline, CDR1 is MNHEY and CDR2 SMNVEV (reference sequence). CDR3 length equals 14 residues. V lost 1 base and J 3 bases, leaving 9 bases between the germline ends. The CDR3 coding sequence is TGTGCCAGCAGTTTATGGGGCGGGGACTATGGCTACACCTTC. This encodes CASSLWGGDYGYTF.

The chain has TRBV7-2 and TRBJ2-5; maybe TRBD1 (6 bases). Germline CDR1 is SGHTA and CDR2 is FQGNSA. This CDR3 has 15 amino acids. Trimming took 3 bases from V and 2 from J, leaving 13 bases between them. CDR3 in DNA: TGTGCCAGCAGCTTGGGGGCAGGACGACAAGAGACCCAGTACTTC. Translation gives CASSLGAGRQETQYF.

V and J are TRBV6-5 and TRBJ2-7; D possibly corresponds to TRBD1 (5 bases). V was shortened by 5 bases and J by 4 bases, with 9 bases between the two germline ends. The CDR3 consists of 12 residues. The germline V gene encodes CDR1 MNHEY and CDR2 SVGAGI. The CDR3 is CASSPKGYEQYF. DNA for the CDR3: TGTGCCAGCAGTCCCAAGGGGTACGAGCAGTACTTC.

The chain links TRBV7-6 to TRBJ2-3, with TRBD2 identical over 11 bases. Germline CDR1 SGHVS, CDR2 FNYEAQ. Trimming took 5 bases from V and 5 from J; bases not matched to a gene: 12. The CDR3 totals 17 residues. The CDR3 coding sequence is TGTGCCAGCAGCACTTTAGCGGGAGGGGTTGGTGGAGATACGCAGTATTTT. It is translated as CASSTLAGGVGGDTQYF.